Below, 19 T cell receptor beta chains from the same sample are listed, as sequenced in a study of T cell changes during pregnancy in multiple sclerosis. The protocol was immunoSEQ multiplex PCR, while the TCRdb copy is restricted to in-frame clones and leaves out a portion. The sample includes some 52,000 clones, approximately 92% of them seen just once. The sequencing here drew on CD4+ T cells from peripheral blood mononuclear cells, taken in the third trimester of pregnancy. The source of these receptors is a female donor with multiple sclerosis, enrolled in a pregnancy study.

The V call is TRBV28, the J call TRBJ1-3, with a tentative D call TRBD1 (6 bases). The V gene lost 5 bases and the J gene lost 0 bases, with 17 bases spanning the gap. There are 17 residues in the CDR3. Germline CDR1 and CDR2: MDHEN and SYDVKM. The CDR3 DNA is TGTGCCAGCAGTCCCAGCGGGGGGCTGGGCTCTGGAAACACCATATATTTT. This gives the protein CASSPSGGLGSGNTIYF.

This clone was counted a few times. The rearrangement uses TRBV6-5 and TRBJ2-3; D unresolved. Looked up from germline, CDR1 is MNHEY and CDR2 is SVGAGI. The CDR3 contains 15 residues. Between the trimmed V and J ends, which lost 6 bases and 0 bases, there was a span of 13 bases. For the CDR3, the DNA is TGTGCCAGCAGCCCCTCTTACTTTAGCACAGATACGCAGTATTTT. It yields the protein CASSPSYFSTDTQYF.

The genes are TRBV19 and TRBJ2-5; TRBD2 matches 11 bases. The CDR3 has 15 residues. After removal of 2 bases from V and 4 bases from J, the junction contained 3 bases not matched to a gene. CDR1 is LNHDA and CDR2 is SQIVND in the germline V gene (reference sequence). The chain's CDR3 is CASSILAGGRETQYF. CDR3 in DNA: TGTGCCAGTAGTATACTAGCGGGAGGCCGAGAGACCCAGTACTTC.

The chain combines TRBV6-1 with TRBJ2-3; D is undetermined. The V end lost 5 bases, the J end lost 2 bases, and 14 bases lay between the germline ends. This CDR3 has 15 residues. Germline loops: CDR1 MNHNS, CDR2 SASEGT. CDR3 coding DNA: TGTGCCAGCAGTACCTCCTCGCGGTACACAGATACGCAGTATTTT. Translating it yields CASSTSSRYTDTQYF.

This clone was detected once. The chain carries TRBV6-1 and TRBJ2-7, with 8 bases identical to TRBD1. The germline V gene encodes CDR1 MNHNS and CDR2 SASEGT. The V and J ends lost 2 bases and 2 bases, in that order; junction bases with no gene match: 5. The CDR3 runs to 15 residues. The CDR3 coding sequence is TGTGCCAGCAGTGAAATCGGGACAGGACCCTACGAGCAGTACTTC. Protein: CASSEIGTGPYEQYF.

This clone has just one count. This sequence joins TRBV2 and TRBJ1-5, with D maybe TRBD1 (5 bases). Germline V lookup: CDR1 SNHLY, CDR2 FYNNEI. The CDR3 has 15 residues. Between the trimmed V and J ends, which lost 7 bases and 4 bases, there was a span of 17 bases. The CDR3 DNA follows: TGTGCCAGCACGGGCATCCATGGGGCTAATCAGCCCCAGCATTTT. It codes for CASTGIHGANQPQHF.

The J gene is TRBJ2-3, the V gene TRBV5-5; tentatively, D is TRBD2 (5 bases). Per the germline V gene, CDR1 is SGHKS and CDR2 is YYEKEE (reference sequence). V lost 1 base to trimming and J lost 5 bases, with 11 bases between them. CDR3 length: 14 residues. CDR3: CASSLLALGDTQYF. The CDR3, as DNA: TGTGCCAGCAGCTTGCTAGCCTTAGGAGATACGCAGTATTTT.

This sequence joins TRBV7-6 and TRBJ1-4, with TRBD1 as a possible D gene (5 bases). Per germline, CDR1 SGHVS and CDR2 FNYEAQ. Trimming stripped 5 bases from V and 6 bases from J, with 16 bases between. The CDR3 consists of 15 residues. The CDR3 loop is CASSPSHGGDEKLFF. For the CDR3, the DNA is TGTGCCAGCAGCCCCTCCCACGGGGGTGATGAAAAACTGTTTTTT.

The V gene is TRBV19, the J gene TRBJ2-2; 8 bases are shared with TRBD1. Germline V gene data show CDR1 as LNHDA and CDR2 as SQIVND (reference sequence). The J segment lost 5 bases and the V segment lost 7 bases, leaving 12 bases of the junction unmatched. This CDR3 comprises 16 residues. The CDR3 DNA is TGTGCCAGTACCATAAGGACAGGGCGGAAAACCGGGGAGCTGTTTTTT. Translation gives CASTIRTGRKTGELFF.

The chain carries TRBV5-1 and TRBJ2-2, with D tentatively TRBD1 (7 bases). The CDR3 totals 15 residues. Germline V gene lookup returns CDR1 SGHRS and CDR2 YFSETQ. Trimming took 4 bases from V and 0 from J, leaving 10 bases between them. The CDR3 DNA is TGCGCCAGCAGCGGGGGGACAGCGAACACCGGGGAGCTGTTTTTT. It is translated as CASSGGTANTGELFF.

The chain couples TRBV7-3 to TRBJ2-5; TRBD2 aligns across 7 bases. The ends lost 2 bases at V and 3 bases at J; junction bases unmatched: 6. CDR1 and CDR2 from the germline V gene are SGHTA and FQGTGA. The CDR3 loop spans 15 amino acids. CDR3: CASSLGGSGKETQYF. As DNA, the CDR3 is TGTGCCAGCAGCTTAGGCGGGAGCGGGAAAGAGACCCAGTACTTC.

The V call is TRBV5-4, the J call TRBJ2-7; TRBD1 matches 9 bases. CDR1 is SGHNT and CDR2 is YYREEE in the germline V gene (reference sequence). The CDR3 is 15 residues long. Losses at the gene ends were 0 bases for V and 6 bases for J; bases not matched to a gene: 7. The CDR3 DNA reads TGTGCCAGCAGCTTGGTCGGGACAGGGCATCTCGAGCAGTACTTC. Its translation: CASSLVGTGHLEQYF.

The V and J genes are TRBV5-5 and TRBJ2-7; D is unclear. From germline, CDR1 is SGHKS and CDR2 YYEKEE (reference sequence). Trimming took off 4 bases at V and 0 bases at J, with 14 bases between the two ends. The CDR3 covers 15 residues. CDR3 in DNA: TGTGCCAGCAGCCCCGGGTCCAGTTTCTCCTACGAGCAGTACTTC. As protein: CASSPGSSFSYEQYF.

The V and J genes are TRBV5-1 and TRBJ2-5; 7 bases align to TRBD2. The V and J ends lost 4 bases and 8 bases, in that order; junction bases with no gene match: 8. There are 13 residues in the CDR3. CDR1 and CDR2 from the germline V gene are SGHRS and YFSETQ. The CDR3 reads CASSGGGIGTQYF. The DNA for the CDR3 is TGCGCCAGCAGCGGCGGGGGTATTGGAACCCAGTACTTC.

V gene TRBV2 combines with J gene TRBJ2-1, with 16 bases that match TRBD2. This CDR3 has 18 residues. Germline assignment: CDR1 SNHLY and CDR2 FYNNEI. V shed 5 bases and J 9 bases; nucleotides not matched to a gene: 13. The CDR3 DNA is TGTGCCAGCAGTCCTTACTCCTCTGGGACTAGCGGGGGGGTTGAGCAGTTCTTC. This translates into CASSPYSSGTSGGVEQFF.

This chain joins TRBV29-1 and TRBJ1-1; tentatively, D is TRBD1 (6 bases). Trimming took 6 bases from V and 0 from J, leaving 11 bases between them. The CDR3 is made up of 13 amino acids. Per the germline V gene, CDR1 is SQVTM and CDR2 is ANQGSEA. The DNA for the CDR3 is TGCAGCGTACAGGGTTCCATGAACACTGAAGCTTTCTTT. Amino acid sequence: CSVQGSMNTEAFF. The complete variable domain, with remaining parts taken from reference TRBV29-1 and TRBJ1-1, reads SAVISQKPSRDICQRGTSLTIQCQVDSQVTMMFWYRQQPGQSLTLIATANQGSEATYESGFVIDKFPISRPNLTFSTLTVSNMSPEDSSIYLCSVQGSMNTEAFFGQGTRLTVV.

The J gene is TRBJ2-1, the V gene TRBV27; D is possibly TRBD1 (5 bases). V lost 5 bases and J lost 8, with 19 bases in between. This CDR3 comprises 15 residues. From germline, CDR1 is MNHEY and CDR2 SMNVEV (reference sequence). CDR3 DNA: TGTGCCAGCAGTCTTCGACAGCTTACGGGCGATGAGCAGTTCTTC. This codes for CASSLRQLTGDEQFF.

The rearrangement links TRBV27 to TRBJ2-5, with D possibly TRBD2 on 5 matching bases. The CDR3 has 15 residues. The germline gives CDR1 MNHEY, CDR2 SMNVEV (reference sequence). V was shortened by 6 bases and J by 2 bases, with 16 bases between the two germline ends. The CDR3 nucleotides read TGTGCCAGCAGCCTAGCTGGGTGGGGTCAAGAGACCCAGTACTTC. It encodes CASSLAGWGQETQYF.

The chain employs TRBV4-1 and TRBJ2-4; D call uncertain. The V end was cut by 0 bases, the J end by 1 base, with 13 bases between. Germline-derived CDR1 and CDR2 are MGHRA and YSYEKL. This CDR3 contains 17 residues. CDR3 region: CASSQDTGRSAKNIQYF. For the CDR3, the DNA is TGCGCCAGCAGCCAAGACACTGGTAGATCGGCCAAAAACATTCAGTACTTC.